The 13 T cell receptor beta chains in this list originate from one sample, sequenced in a study of control samples from healthy donors and cancer patients. Profiling relied on immunoSEQ multiplex PCR, and the TCRdb table lists in-frame clones only, not all of them. The sample lists over 45,000 clones, 90% to 95% occurring once. The source material was PBMCs. The receptors stem from a man aged 25 to 45 with colorectal cancer.

The sample holds one count of this clone. This CDR3 is CASSMALSPRQPQHF. As DNA, the CDR3 is TGTGCCAGTAGTATGGCCCTGAGTCCTAGGCAGCCCCAGCATTTT. The genes are TRBV19 and TRBJ1-5; D gene ambiguous. The V and J ends lost 3 bases and 7 bases respectively, with 16 bases between them. The germline V gene has CDR1 LNHDA and CDR2 SQIVND (reference sequence). This CDR3 region has 15 residues.

This clone was counted once. The CDR3 nucleotides are TGTGCCAGCAGCCCTCTAGGCGGGGAGCTGTTTTTT. Translated: CASSPLGGELFF. The chain has TRBV5-4 and TRBJ2-2; D uncertain. Trimming left V 4 bases short and J 7 bases short, with 8 bases between. The CDR3 covers 12 residues. CDR1 and CDR2 (germline): SGHNT, YYREEE (reference sequence).

This chain links TRBV6-6 with TRBJ2-3; TRBD1 is a possible D gene (7 bases). V lost 8 bases and J 4 bases, leaving 10 bases between the germline ends. Germline V lookup: CDR1 MNHNY, CDR2 SVGAGI (reference sequence). The CDR3 consists of 12 residues. CDR3 sequence: CASGGGADTQYF. Written as DNA, the CDR3 is TGTGCCAGCGGAGGGGGCGCAGATACGCAGTATTTT.

The rearrangement uses TRBV5-1 and TRBJ2-4; 7 bases align to TRBD2. CDR1 and CDR2 (germline): SGHRS, YFSETQ. This CDR3 comprises 17 residues. Trimming cost V 0 bases and J 0 bases; bases outside gene matches: 6. CDR3 nucleotide sequence: TGCGCCAGCAGCTTGGCCGGGGGGACCGAAGCCAAAAACATTCAGTACTTC. Amino acid sequence: CASSLAGGTEAKNIQYF.

The chain links TRBV11-2 to TRBJ2-5, with TRBD1 identical over 10 bases. Looked up from germline, CDR1 is SGHAT and CDR2 is FQNNGV. With 1 base clipped from V and 4 bases from J, the junction kept 6 bases outside the gene matches. This CDR3 region has 16 residues. CDR3 nucleotides: TGTGCCAGCAGCTTAGGCCGGGGACAGGGGACAGAGACCCAGTACTTC. Its translation is CASSLGRGQGTETQYF.

The chain combines TRBV19 with TRBJ1-6; D might be TRBD1 (6 bases). The CDR3 is 15 amino acids. V gave up 4 bases and J gave up 8 bases, with 15 bases separating them. Germline V gives CDR1 LNHDA, CDR2 SQIVND (reference sequence). The DNA of the CDR3 is TGTGCCAGTAGTACTGGGGGCTTTTTAGATTCACCCCTCCACTTT. Amino acid sequence: CASSTGGFLDSPLHF.

This clone appeared a few times. The chain uses TRBV27 and TRBJ1-1; D gene ambiguous. CDR3 length: 14 residues. Germline CDR1 MNHEY, CDR2 SMNVEV (reference sequence). Trimming left V 6 bases short and J 0 bases short, with 11 bases between. The CDR3 here is CASRNDFLNTEAFF. DNA for the CDR3: TGTGCCAGCAGGAACGACTTCCTGAACACTGAAGCTTTCTTT.

This sequence joins TRBV6-6 and TRBJ1-1; no reliable D call. Germline CDR1 is MNHNY and CDR2 is SVGAGI (reference sequence). V was trimmed by 0 bases and J by 0 bases, leaving 11 bases between them. The CDR3 is made up of 16 amino acids. The CDR3 bases are TGTGCCAGCAGTTACTCGATAGGCAGACTGAACACTGAAGCTTTCTTT. Amino acid sequence: CASSYSIGRLNTEAFF.

The rearrangement links TRBV7-2 to TRBJ1-5; D gene uncertain. This CDR3 contains 17 residues. Trimming shortened V by 0 bases and J by 4 bases, and 16 bases separated the two germline ends. Germline V lookup: CDR1 SGHTA, CDR2 FQGNSA. CDR3 region: CASSLALELLPNQPQHF. The CDR3 DNA follows: TGTGCCAGCAGCTTAGCGTTGGAGTTACTTCCGAATCAGCCCCAGCATTTT.

The chain employs TRBV19 and TRBJ2-1, with 10 bases lining up with TRBD2. There are 14 residues in the CDR3. The V gene end was trimmed by 7 bases and the J gene end by 7 bases; junction bases not matched to a gene: 7. Germline values: CDR1 LNHDA, CDR2 SQIVND (reference sequence). The CDR3 region is CASKASGGANEQFF. CDR3 DNA sequence: TGTGCCAGTAAAGCCAGCGGGGGGGCTAATGAGCAGTTCTTC.

CDR3 DNA sequence: TGTGCCAGCAGGGGGGGACAGGGTATCATTCAGTACTTC. Translation gives CASRGGQGIIQYF. This sequence joins TRBV12-3 or TRBV12-4 and TRBJ2-4; 9 nucleotides line up with TRBD1. The CDR3 has 13 amino acids. Germline trimming cut 6 bases from V and 9 bases from J; bases unmatched to any gene: 6.

This chain connects TRBV7-9 to TRBJ2-1; 12 positions agree with TRBD1. The CDR3 spans 16 residues. Germline trimming cut 4 bases from V and 3 bases from J; bases unmatched to any gene: 4. Germline V CDR1 and CDR2: SEHNR, FQNEAQ (reference sequence). CDR3 sequence reads: CASSSGQGAGYNEQFF. The CDR3 DNA sequence: TGTGCCAGCAGCTCGGGACAGGGGGCAGGCTACAATGAGCAGTTCTTC. Looking up the rest from reference TRBV7-9 and TRBJ2-1 gives the full variable domain: DTGVSQNPRHKITKRGQNVTFRCDPISEHNRLYWYRQTLGQGPEFLTYFQNEAQLEKSRLLSDRFSAERPKGSFSTLEIQRTEQGDSAMYLCASSSGQGAGYNEQFFGPGTRLTVL.

V gene TRBV5-1 combines with J gene TRBJ2-5, with 8 nucleotides matching TRBD1. The CDR3 spans 14 residues. Unmatched junction bases numbered 4, after V lost 2 bases and J lost 4 bases. Germline CDR1 is SGHRS and CDR2 is YFSETQ. The CDR3 protein is CASSLGQGRETQYF. The CDR3, as DNA: TGCGCCAGCAGCTTAGGACAGGGACGAGAGACCCAGTACTTC.